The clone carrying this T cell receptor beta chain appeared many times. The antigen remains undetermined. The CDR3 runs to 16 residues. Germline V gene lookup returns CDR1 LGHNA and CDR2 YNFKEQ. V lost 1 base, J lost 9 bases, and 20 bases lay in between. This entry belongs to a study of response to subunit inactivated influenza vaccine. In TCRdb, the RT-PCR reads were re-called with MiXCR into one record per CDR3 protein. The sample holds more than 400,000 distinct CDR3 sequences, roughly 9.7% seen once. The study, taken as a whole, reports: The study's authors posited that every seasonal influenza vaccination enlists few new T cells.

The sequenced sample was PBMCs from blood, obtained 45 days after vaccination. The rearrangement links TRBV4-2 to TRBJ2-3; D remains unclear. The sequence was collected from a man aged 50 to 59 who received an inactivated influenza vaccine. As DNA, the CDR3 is TGTGCCAGCAGCCAAGCTTCTAGTCTCCCCAGTGACACGCAGTATTTT. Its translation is CASSQASSLPSDTQYF.